Here is one TCR beta chain with its context. Its antigen remains unidentified. Per-base quality was not reported, and no clone a single base away is much larger than it. The trim is 3 bases for V and 1 base for J, with a gap of 10 bases between the germline ends. CDR1 and CDR2 were assigned from the germline V gene (reference sequence) as SGHNT and YYREEE. From the cysteine up to the phenylalanine, the CDR3 has a length of 15 residues. Just the 45-base CDR3 DNA is kept, in frame starting at base 1. These data belong to a study of CD4 T cells in relation to SARS-CoV-2 and coronaviruses (TCRdb year 2021). Looking at the study overall: In the ViraFEST assay, PBMCs were grown with antigen for approximately ten days, and TCR beta CDR3s were then sequenced to identify antigen-specific clonal expansions. An HIV-1 Nef peptide pool or a culture without peptide was used as the negative reference condition. Using patient-derived lymphoblastoid cell lines, the shared crossreactive spike epitopes were mapped to their HLA restriction. At the level of individual TCR clonotypes, the study measured memory CD4+ T cell crossreactivity between SARS-CoV-2 spike protein and common cold coronavirus spike proteins. The Adaptive Biotechnologies TCR-sequencing kit was used to sequence samples from a few pre-COVID donors and the naive versus memory experiments, whereas other data were Illumina-based. For other donors in the study, expansion assays were sequenced with a different, Illumina-based TCR-beta assay.

The method behind the library was the immunoSEQ multiplex PCR assay. Processing in the source paper ran as follows. During preprocessing, nonproductive sequences were removed, along with CDR3s that did not begin with C, did not end with F or W, or were shorter than 7 amino acids. The MANAFEST web app was used to call antigen-specific clonotypes on the basis of expansion compared with the reference and with other culture wells. A clone was considered positive if significant expansion relative to the reference culture was observed in 2 of 3 replicate wells at an FDR below 0.05. For a clone to be considered positive, significant expansion relative to all other tandem wells and an odds ratio above 5 were also required. CDR3 homology was measured as pairwise Levenshtein distance, computed with the stringdist R package after trimming three terminal residues from each end. TCRdb stores this immuneACCESS table with in-frame sequences only. Part of the clones is absent; in the studies checked, under half of the shortfall reflects unresolved V genes, and no reason is known for the rest. Clonal size and the V and J genes are those of that table, whereas D and trimming came from the DNA. The sample includes tens of thousands of clones, with more than 60% observed a single time. Roughly 18% of the sample comes from the top ten.

CD4+ T cells from unexposed donors were collected before the COVID-19 pandemic (2011-2018). Following 10 days of culture, the EasySep CD4+ T cell isolation kit was used to isolate CD4+ T cells. Unexposed donor CD4+ T cells were tested for reactivity to SARS-CoV-2 S and N and four common cold coronavirus spike pools, as cell number allowed. Each well held 1.5 million to 2 million PBMCs cultured in IMDM containing approximately 5.4% human AB serum and around 10 IU/ml IL-2. Half of the culture medium was replaced with fresh IL-2-containing medium on days 3 and 7. Triplicate replicate wells were generally used for each peptide culture condition. The leukapheresis product for the unexposed donors was obtained through commercial purchase. Ficoll-Paque PLUS gradient centrifugation was used to isolate PBMCs from either whole blood or leukapheresis product. PBMCs were either used fresh in the expansion assay or cryopreserved at -140 degrees C. The QIAamp Micro DNA Kit was used to extract genomic DNA from the CD4+ T cells.

Study-level results and caveats: No donor contributed both pre-pandemic and post-infection samples, which limited tracing the source of pre-existing responses. Crossreactive clones showed significantly weaker SARS-CoV-2-driven expansion than monoreactive clones, consistent with antigenic imprinting. Small numbers of patients and of tested TCRs were a limitation of the study. Since the crossreactivity analysis centred on spike protein, crossreactivity against other viral proteins was not assessed. Roughly 70% of donors had memory CD4+ clonotypes that crossrecognized SARS-CoV-2 and at least one common cold coronavirus spike.

The sequence derives from a human donor in good health. The rearranged segments are TRBV5-4 and TRBJ2-2, and perhaps TRBD2 as D gene, on 6 matching bases. The material sequenced was CD4+ T cells from PBMCs, cultured in vitro. DNA sequence: TGTGCCAGCAGCTGGGACTCCGGGAACACCGGGGAGCTGTTTTTT. It encodes CASSWDSGNTGELFF.